This entry lists 28 T cell receptor beta chains sequenced from one sample in a study of T cell repertoires in cytomegalovirus infection. MiXCR, run by TCRdb on the reads, gives a single entry per CDR3 protein. The table includes about 310,000 distinct CDR3 sequences, 15% to 20% detected once. Sequencing used PBMCs. The source of these receptors is a human donor in good health (CMV status not recorded). Some clones in this sample may be carry-over from other donors' samples.

This clonotype has only a few counts. The chain joins TRBV7-3 to TRBJ2-3, with D perhaps given as TRBD1 or TRBD2 (5 bases each). Trimming pared 3 bases from V and 3 bases from J, leaving 16 bases between. The V gene's germline CDR1 is SGHTA and CDR2 FQGTGA. The CDR3 runs 16 residues. CDR3 nucleotides: TGTGCCAGCAGCTTTGGTCTACGTGGGGGAACAGATACGCAGTATTTT. This translates into CASSFGLRGGTDTQYF.

This sequence joins TRBV7-9 and TRBJ2-7; D is unclear. V lost 5 bases and J 2 bases, leaving 16 bases between the germline ends. CDR3 length: 15 residues. Germline assignment: CDR1 SEHNR and CDR2 FQNEAQ (reference sequence). As DNA, the CDR3 is TGTGCCAGCAGCCCGCCCGGTGGTAGTCCCTACGAGCAGTACTTC. Translation: CASSPPGGSPYEQYF.

There are a few counts of this clonotype. The chain joins TRBV6-5 to TRBJ1-5; D might be TRBD1 (5 bases). The germline V and J ends were trimmed by 6 bases and 6 bases, with 15 bases remaining between them. The CDR3 runs 14 residues. Germline values: CDR1 MNHEY, CDR2 SVGAGI. The CDR3 spells CASSQTGTFQPQHF. The DNA for the CDR3 is TGTGCCAGCAGCCAAACCGGGACGTTTCAGCCCCAGCATTTT.

This clonotype was counted between two and nine times. The chain recombines TRBV28 with TRBJ2-2, with D possibly being TRBD1 (5 bases). Trimming took off 9 bases at V and 4 bases at J, with 15 bases between the two ends. This CDR3 contains 14 residues. CDR1 and CDR2 from the germline V gene are MDHEN and SYDVKM. The CDR3 DNA reads TGTGCCAGTACGTGGCCAGGGTTCACCGGGGAGCTGTTTTTT. Translated: CASTWPGFTGELFF.

This clonotype was recorded at least ten times. No conserved phenylalanine or tryptophan is present at the end of the CDR3, so a read error is the likely explanation. Because the CDR3's place on the DNA is in doubt, the DNA is left out and the CDR3 is given as listed by TCRdb. The chain links TRBV7-2 to TRBJ1-4; the table assigns TRBD1, which was not confirmed against the DNA. Termini included, the CDR3 measures 8 amino acids. CDR1 and CDR2 from the germline V gene are SGHTA and FQGNSA. The CDR3 spells CASSIKGQ.

The CDR3 nucleotides are TGCGCCAGCAGCCAGGACCGGGACACGGACTCCTACGAGCAGTACTTC. Residues: CASSQDRDTDSYEQYF. This sequence joins TRBV4-1 and TRBJ2-7; maybe TRBD1 (6 bases). Per the germline V gene, CDR1 is MGHRA and CDR2 is YSYEKL. CDR3 length: 16 residues. The germline V and J ends were trimmed by 3 bases and 0 bases, with 15 bases remaining between them.

This clonotype was counted many times. This chain connects TRBV28 to TRBJ2-3, with 7 bases matching TRBD1. Germline-derived CDR1 and CDR2 are MDHEN and SYDVKM. The CDR3 contains 14 residues. The J segment lost 0 bases and the V segment lost 7 bases, leaving 4 bases of the junction unmatched. The CDR3 here is CASTGQVSTDTQYF. CDR3 bases: TGTGCCAGCACCGGACAGGTTAGCACAGATACGCAGTATTTT.

There are a few counts of this clonotype. V is TRBV13 and J is TRBJ2-7, with 7 positions matching TRBD2. Losses at the gene ends were 3 bases for V and 3 bases for J; bases not matched to a gene: 5. The CDR3 runs to 14 residues. CDR1 is PRHDT and CDR2 is FYEKMQ in the germline V gene (reference sequence). The CDR3 here is CASSFGGELYEQYF. The CDR3 DNA reads as TGTGCCAGCAGCTTTGGGGGGGAGCTCTACGAGCAGTACTTC. The complete variable domain, with remaining parts taken from reference TRBV13 and TRBJ2-7, reads AAGVIQSPRHLIKEKRETATLKCYPIPRHDTVYWYQQGPGQDPQFLISFYEKMQSDKGSIPDRFSAQQFSDYHSELNMSSLELGDSALYFCASSFGGELYEQYFGPGTRLTVT.

The CDR3 region is CASSLTGPPYEQYF. In DNA, the CDR3 is TGTGCCAGCTCACTTACGGGCCCTCCCTACGAGCAGTACTTC. The chain carries TRBV18 and TRBJ2-7; D unresolved. The CDR3 covers 14 residues. CDR1 is KGHSH and CDR2 is LQKENI in the germline V gene. Trimming cost V 4 bases and J 2 bases, with 12 bases left between them.

This clonotype was observed a handful of times. The chain couples TRBV6-6 to TRBJ1-2, with TRBD1 matching over 10 bases. CDR3 length equals 14 residues. With 6 bases clipped from V and 8 bases from J, the junction kept 9 bases outside the gene matches. In germline, CDR1 is MNHNY, CDR2 SVGAGI (reference sequence). The CDR3 nucleotides are TGTGCCAGCAGCACCGACAGGGGGCTCGGGGGCTACACCTTC. Translating it yields CASSTDRGLGGYTF.

This clonotype was observed a few times. The chain carries TRBV12-3 or TRBV12-4 and TRBJ2-2; D unclear. V was cut by 4 bases and J by 0 bases, with 9 bases left in between. The CDR3 spans 15 residues. For the CDR3, the DNA is TGTGCCAGCAGTTCGTACGTGGCGAACACCGGGGAGCTGTTTTTT. Translated: CASSSYVANTGELFF.

This clonotype has a count of ten or more. This chain links TRBV7-6 with TRBJ2-7, with D possibly matching TRBD1 (5 bases). The CDR3 spans 17 residues. CDR1 SGHVS and CDR2 FNYEAQ come from the germline V gene. V was pared by 4 bases and J by 7 bases, with 26 bases between. CDR3 sequence (DNA): TGTGCCAGCAGCTACCCTATGAAGGGCAGGGCGTCGGGTGAGCAGTACTTC. Residues: CASSYPMKGRASGEQYF.

The gene calls are TRBV5-4 and TRBJ2-1; TRBD2 aligns across 12 bases. CDR3 length: 16 amino acids. CDR1 is SGHNT and CDR2 is YYREEE in the germline V gene (reference sequence). The V segment lost 6 bases and the J segment 6 bases; nucleotides outside the gene matches: 10. The CDR3 region has the DNA TGTGCCAGCACCCCTGGAGGACTAGCGGGGATCAATGAGCAGTTCTTC. Its protein is CASTPGGLAGINEQFF.

The sample holds a few counts of this clonotype. The rearrangement joins TRBV7-2 to TRBJ2-7; 11 bases align to TRBD2. V trimming: 5 bases; J trimming: 4 bases; junction bases outside the gene matches: 7. This CDR3 is 15 amino acids long. Germline CDR1 is SGHTA and CDR2 is FQGNSA. This CDR3 reads CASSEGASGGYEQYF. CDR3 DNA: TGTGCCAGCAGCGAGGGGGCTAGCGGGGGGTACGAGCAGTACTTC.

This clonotype showed up just a few times. J is TRBJ2-7 and V is TRBV28; 8 bases agree with TRBD1. The J segment lost 3 bases and the V segment lost 2 bases, leaving 6 bases of the junction unmatched. CDR3 length equals 15 residues. Germline CDR1 reads MDHEN; CDR2 reads SYDVKM. CDR3: CASSLPGGKGYEQYF. CDR3 DNA sequence: TGTGCCAGCAGTTTACCAGGGGGCAAGGGCTACGAGCAGTACTTC.

The gene calls are TRBV5-1 and TRBJ2-3; tentative D call: TRBD1 (5 bases). The length of the CDR3 is 15 residues. Trimming shortened V by 0 bases and J by 4 bases, and 12 bases separated the two germline ends. Germline V gene sequence: CDR1 SGHRS, CDR2 YFSETQ. CDR3 sequence reads: CASSLARQKADTQYF. The CDR3 region has the DNA TGCGCCAGCAGCTTGGCGAGACAGAAGGCAGATACGCAGTATTTT.

This clonotype was observed a few times. For the CDR3, the DNA is TGTGCCAGCAGCCCGCGACTGGAGACGGAGACCCAGTACTTC. Its translation is CASSPRLETETQYF. V is TRBV11-2 and J is TRBJ2-5, with D unresolved. V was clipped by 5 bases and J by 5 bases, with 15 bases between them. Germline V lookup: CDR1 SGHAT, CDR2 FQNNGV. The CDR3 totals 14 residues.

This clonotype was found many times. The chain links TRBV11-1 to TRBJ2-7; D remains unclear. The germline V and J ends were trimmed by 2 bases and 4 bases, with 6 bases remaining between them. The CDR3 consists of 12 residues. Looked up from germline, CDR1 is SGHAT and CDR2 is FQDESV (reference sequence). CDR3 sequence: CASSLNRYEQYF. The CDR3 region has the DNA TGTGCCAGCAGCTTAAATCGGTACGAGCAGTACTTC.

Only one count was recorded for this clonotype. This sequence joins TRBV5-1 and TRBJ2-7; the D is unclear. Germline CDR1 is SGHRS and CDR2 is YFSETQ. The CDR3 spans 14 residues. V dropped 0 bases and J dropped 1 base, with 8 bases sitting between them. The CDR3 spells CASSLDFSSYEQYF. The CDR3 region has the DNA TGCGCCAGCAGCTTGGATTTCTCGTCCTACGAGCAGTACTTC.

This clonotype turned up a few times. The J gene is TRBJ2-2, the V gene TRBV27; no reliable D call. In germline, CDR1 is MNHEY, CDR2 SMNVEV (reference sequence). The V end was cut by 2 bases, the J end by 3 bases, with 7 bases between. The CDR3 extends over 14 amino acids. The CDR3, as DNA: TGTGCCAGCAGTTTAGGGCAGCACACCGGGGAGCTGTTTTTT. This sequence encodes CASSLGQHTGELFF.

This clonotype has at least ten counts. V usage is TRBV7-8 and J usage is TRBJ2-1, with 9 nucleotides matching TRBD1. The CDR3 loop spans 15 amino acids. Germline lookup yields CDR1 SGHVS and CDR2 FQNEAQ. With 0 bases clipped from V and 6 bases from J, the junction kept 3 bases outside the gene matches. In nucleotides, the CDR3 is TGTGCCAGCAGCTTAGCCTGGACAGGGGCCAATGAGCAGTTCTTC. Protein product: CASSLAWTGANEQFF.

The chain joins TRBV4-1 to TRBJ2-3, with 12 bases lining up with TRBD2. This CDR3 contains 16 residues. J gave up 3 bases and V 4 bases, and 5 bases lay outside the gene matches. Germline CDR1 is MGHRA and CDR2 is YSYEKL. The CDR3 DNA is TGCGCCAGCAGCCCCGGACTAGCGGGGTTTACAGATACGCAGTATTTT. As protein: CASSPGLAGFTDTQYF.

The table lists this clonotype with many counts. The J gene is TRBJ2-5, the V gene TRBV6-1; 8 bases align to TRBD1. Per germline, CDR1 MNHNS and CDR2 SASEGT. The length of the CDR3 is 13 residues. J lost 3 bases, V lost 5 bases, and 2 bases had no gene match. CDR3 amino acids: CASSPGGEETQYF. The CDR3 DNA reads TGTGCCAGCAGTCCAGGGGGCGAAGAGACCCAGTACTTC.

Only a few counts were recorded for this clonotype. The genes are TRBV20-1 and TRBJ2-5; TRBD2 might be the D (5 bases). The length of the CDR3 is 14 residues. The germline CDR1 and CDR2 sequences are DFQATT and SNEGSKA (reference sequence). Trimming cost V 2 bases and J 1 base, with 11 bases left between them. The CDR3 nucleotides are TGCAGTGCTAGAAGGGCTGAGGGCCAAGAGACCCAGTACTTC. Amino acid sequence: CSARRAEGQETQYF.

This chain uses TRBV12-3 or TRBV12-4 with TRBJ2-5, with D hard to call. V was cut by 4 bases and J by 9 bases, with 12 bases left in between. The CDR3 sequence is 12 residues long. The CDR3 nucleotides read TGTGCCAGCAGTTCCCTAGATGGTCCCCAGTACTTC. Its translation: CASSSLDGPQYF.

The V call is TRBV6-2 or TRBV6-3, the J call TRBJ2-1; 8 bases are shared with TRBD1. Germline CDR1 MNHEY, CDR2 SVGEGT. This CDR3 spans 14 amino acids. The J segment lost 7 bases and the V segment lost 2 bases, leaving 4 bases of the junction unmatched. CDR3 DNA: TGTGCCAGCAGTTACGGCCGACAGGGGAATGAGCAGTTCTTC. It encodes CASSYGRQGNEQFF.

V gene TRBV5-4 combines with J gene TRBJ1-2; TRBD1 matches 8 bases. This CDR3 comprises 13 residues. Germline CDR1 is SGHNT and CDR2 is YYREEE (reference sequence). J was trimmed by 2 bases and V by 9 bases; bases with no gene match: 6. The CDR3 is CATAGQGNYGYTF. CDR3 in DNA: TGTGCCACCGCCGGACAGGGCAACTATGGCTACACCTTC.

The V gene is TRBV29-1, the J gene TRBJ2-5; 9 nucleotides align to TRBD2. This CDR3 comprises 15 residues. Per germline, CDR1 SQVTM and CDR2 ANQGSEA. Germline trimming cut 5 bases from V and 2 bases from J; bases unmatched to any gene: 9. The CDR3 protein is CSVRPGTSLQETQYF. The CDR3 bases are TGCAGCGTTCGCCCTGGGACTAGCTTACAAGAGACCCAGTACTTC.